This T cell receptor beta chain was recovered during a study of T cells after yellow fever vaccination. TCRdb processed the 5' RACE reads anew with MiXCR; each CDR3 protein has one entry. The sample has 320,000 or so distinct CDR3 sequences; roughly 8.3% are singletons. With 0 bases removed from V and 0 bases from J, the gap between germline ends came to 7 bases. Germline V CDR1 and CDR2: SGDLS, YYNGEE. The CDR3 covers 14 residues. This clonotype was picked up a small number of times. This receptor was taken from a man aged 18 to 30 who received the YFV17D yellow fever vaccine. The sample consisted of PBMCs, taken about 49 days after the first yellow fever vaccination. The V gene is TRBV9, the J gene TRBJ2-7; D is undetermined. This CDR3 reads CASSVGGSSYEQYF. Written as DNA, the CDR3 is TGTGCCAGCAGCGTAGGTGGCAGCTCCTACGAGCAGTACTTC. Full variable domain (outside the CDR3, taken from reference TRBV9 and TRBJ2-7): DSGVTQTPKHLITATGQRVTLRCSPRSGDLSVYWYQQSLDQGLQFLIQYYNGEERAKGNILERFSAQQFPDLHSELNLSSLELGDSALYFCASSVGGSSYEQYFGPGTRLTVT.